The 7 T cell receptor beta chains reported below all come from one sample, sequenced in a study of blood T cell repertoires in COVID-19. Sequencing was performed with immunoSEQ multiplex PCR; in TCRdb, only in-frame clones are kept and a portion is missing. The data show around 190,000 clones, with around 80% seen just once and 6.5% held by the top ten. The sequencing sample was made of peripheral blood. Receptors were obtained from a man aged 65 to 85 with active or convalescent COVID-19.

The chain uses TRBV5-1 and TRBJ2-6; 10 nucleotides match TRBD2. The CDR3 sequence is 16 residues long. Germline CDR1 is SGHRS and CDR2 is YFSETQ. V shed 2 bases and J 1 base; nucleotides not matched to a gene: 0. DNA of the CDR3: TGCGCCAGCAGCTTAGCGGGAGGGTCTGGGGCCAACGTCCTGACTTTC. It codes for CASSLAGGSGANVLTF.

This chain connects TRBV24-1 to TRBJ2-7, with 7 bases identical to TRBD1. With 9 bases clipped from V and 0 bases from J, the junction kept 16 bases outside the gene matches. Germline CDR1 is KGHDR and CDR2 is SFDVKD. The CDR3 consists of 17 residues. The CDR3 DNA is TGTGCCACCGTATTGGGACAGCCGGGATCCAGCTCCTACGAGCAGTACTTC. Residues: CATVLGQPGSSSYEQYF.

The CDR3 protein is CASNIAGEAYNEQFF. DNA of the CDR3: TGTGCCAGCAACATAGCGGGAGAAGCCTACAATGAGCAGTTCTTC. This chain links TRBV9 with TRBJ2-1, with 9 bases that match TRBD2. The germline gives CDR1 SGDLS, CDR2 YYNGEE. The V and J ends lost 6 bases and 2 bases, in that order; junction bases with no gene match: 6. The CDR3 runs to 15 residues.

DNA of the CDR3: TGTGCCAGCAGTCGCAGCCTCCAGGGCGCTGAAGCTTTCTTT. It encodes CASSRSLQGAEAFF. The chain couples TRBV6-5 to TRBJ1-1; possibly TRBD1 for D (5 bases). CDR3 length equals 14 residues. V was clipped by 5 bases and J by 6 bases, with 16 bases between them. Germline assignment: CDR1 MNHEY and CDR2 SVGAGI.

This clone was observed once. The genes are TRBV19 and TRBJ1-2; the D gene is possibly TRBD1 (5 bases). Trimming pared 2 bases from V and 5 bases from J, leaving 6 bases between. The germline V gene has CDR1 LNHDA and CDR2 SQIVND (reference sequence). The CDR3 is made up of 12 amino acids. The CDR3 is CASSIQGYGYTF. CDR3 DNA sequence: TGTGCCAGTAGTATACAGGGTTATGGCTACACCTTC.

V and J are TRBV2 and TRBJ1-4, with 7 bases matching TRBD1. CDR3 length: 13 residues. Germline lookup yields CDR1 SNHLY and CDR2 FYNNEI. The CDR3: CVAGAGGNEKLFF. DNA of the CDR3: TGTGTCGCCGGCGCAGGGGGAAATGAAAAACTGTTTTTT.

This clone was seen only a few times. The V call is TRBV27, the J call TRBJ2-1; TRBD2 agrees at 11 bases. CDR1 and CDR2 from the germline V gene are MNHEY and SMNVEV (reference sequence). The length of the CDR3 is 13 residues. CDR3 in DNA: TGTGTCACTTGGCTAGCGGGAGGCGTAGAGCAGTTCTTC. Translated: CVTWLAGGVEQFF.